This T cell receptor (beta chain) was sequenced during a study of T-cell reconstitution after alpha-beta-depleted transplantation in children. The CDR3 is made up of 14 amino acids. V was shortened by 5 bases and J by 5 bases, with 15 bases between the two germline ends. This clonotype was seen ten or more times. A library of TCRbeta sequences, prepared with unique molecular identifiers, was generated. Via MiXCR, TCRdb re-called the PCR reads, giving one row per CDR3 protein. This table has tens of thousands of distinct CDR3 sequences, 6% to 8% appearing once. The chain joins TRBV12-3 or TRBV12-4 to TRBJ1-2; D perhaps matches TRBD1 (6 bases). The TCR sequence derives from a human donor who donated a stem cell graft to a child with acute lymphoblastic leukemia. This specimen consisted of PBMCs from the stem cell graft donor, obtained from the stem cell graft. This CDR3 is CASSADRFRYGYTF. For the CDR3, the DNA is TGTGCCAGCAGTGCCGACAGGTTTCGGTATGGCTACACCTTC.